A selection of T cell receptor beta chains follows, all from one sample in a study of T cells in Graves' hyperthyroidism and ophthalmopathy. TCRdb itself ran the multiplex PCR reads through MiXCR, one entry per CDR3 protein. The data show approximately 710,000 distinct CDR3 sequences, with roughly 17% seen just once and around 15% held by the top ten. The specimen was blood. The receptors originated from a man between 45 and 60 years old with Graves' hyperthyroidism. Both conserved end residues are part of each CDR3. The D gene is left open where the match is weak. Not all rows give a size; the values are once, few, many and, for expanded clones, a class.

j_call: TRBJ2-4; clone_size: few; d_call: TRBD1; v_call: TRBV20-1; cdr3_nt: TGCAGTGCTAGGGACAGGGGGCGCTTAGACATTCAGTACTTC; cdr3_aa: CSARDRGRLDIQYF
j_call: TRBJ2-7; clone_size: many; d_call: -; v_call: TRBV11-1; cdr3_nt: TGTGCCAGCAGCGCACAGGGATACGAGCAGTACTTC; cdr3_aa: CASSAQGYEQYF
j_call: TRBJ1-2; clone_size: -; d_call: TRBD1; v_call: TRBV28; cdr3_nt: TGTGCCAGCAGACCTCAGGGACAGGGAAGCTTTGGCTACACCTTC; cdr3_aa: CASRPQGQGSFGYTF
j_call: TRBJ1-4; clone_size: many; d_call: -; v_call: TRBV20-1; cdr3_nt: TGCAGTGCTCGAGACGCGACTAATGAAAAACTGTTTTTT; cdr3_aa: CSARDATNEKLFF
j_call: TRBJ2-3; clone_size: few; d_call: -; v_call: TRBV3-1; cdr3_nt: TGTGCCAGCAGCCAGGCCTTACACGGTCACACAGATACGCAGTATTTT; cdr3_aa: CASSQALHGHTDTQYF
j_call: TRBJ2-1; clone_size: many; d_call: TRBD1; v_call: TRBV7-8; cdr3_nt: TGTGCCAGCAGCCCTCCCGGACAGGGTAGGCTCTACAATGAGCAGTTCTTC; cdr3_aa: CASSPPGQGRLYNEQFF
j_call: TRBJ2-7; clone_size: many; d_call: -; v_call: TRBV9; cdr3_nt: TGTGCCAGCAGCCGGTTGGGTGAGCAGTACTTC; cdr3_aa: CASSRLGEQYF
j_call: TRBJ2-1; clone_size: few; d_call: -; v_call: TRBV3-1; cdr3_nt: TGTGCCAGCAGCCAAACCCAAAGCTCCTACAATGAGCAGTTCTTC; cdr3_aa: CASSQTQSSYNEQFF
j_call: TRBJ2-5; clone_size: few; d_call: -; v_call: TRBV7-9; cdr3_nt: TGTGCCAGCAGCTTAGCGGACGGCCAAGAGACCCAGTACTTC; cdr3_aa: CASSLADGQETQYF
j_call: TRBJ2-1; clone_size: many; d_call: TRBD2; v_call: TRBV5-5; cdr3_nt: TGTGCCAGCAGCTCGTCCCCTGTAGCGGGAGGGTCGAATGAGCAGTTCTTC; cdr3_aa: CASSSSPVAGGSNEQFF
j_call: TRBJ1-5; clone_size: many; d_call: TRBD1; v_call: TRBV11-2; cdr3_nt: TGTGCCAGCAGCCCCGGACAGGGTTTCAATCAGCCCCAGCATTTT; cdr3_aa: CASSPGQGFNQPQHF
j_call: TRBJ1-1; clone_size: many; d_call: -; v_call: TRBV28; cdr3_nt: TGTGCCAGCAGTCAACTCAGGGTATCTGAAGCTTTCTTT; cdr3_aa: CASSQLRVSEAFF
j_call: TRBJ1-1; clone_size: many; d_call: -; v_call: TRBV28; cdr3_nt: TGTGCCAGCAGCCCGGGCAGGGTCAGCACTGAAGCTTTCTTT; cdr3_aa: CASSPGRVSTEAFF
j_call: TRBJ1-2; clone_size: few; d_call: TRBD1; v_call: TRBV27; cdr3_nt: TGTGCCAGCAGTTGGGGGACAGGGGATCCCTATGGCTACACCTTC; cdr3_aa: CASSWGTGDPYGYTF
j_call: TRBJ1-5; clone_size: -; d_call: -; v_call: TRBV28; cdr3_nt: TGTGCCAGCAGCCCCACCCTCGGACGAGGCAATCGGCCCCAGCATTTT; cdr3_aa: CASSPTLGRGNRPQHF
j_call: TRBJ2-1; clone_size: many; d_call: TRBD1; v_call: TRBV10-3; cdr3_nt: TGTGCCATCAGTGAGTCGACAGGGGTAAATGAGCAGTTCTTC; cdr3_aa: CAISESTGVNEQFF
j_call: TRBJ2-1; clone_size: many; d_call: TRBD2; v_call: TRBV24-1; cdr3_nt: TGTGCCACCAGTGAAGGCGCTAGCGGGAGGGCCGGAGAGCAGTTCTTC; cdr3_aa: CATSEGASGRAGEQFF
j_call: TRBJ1-1; clone_size: few; d_call: -; v_call: TRBV28; cdr3_nt: TGTGCCAGCGGAAAGGGGAGGTCTGAAGCTTTCTTT; cdr3_aa: CASGKGRSEAFF